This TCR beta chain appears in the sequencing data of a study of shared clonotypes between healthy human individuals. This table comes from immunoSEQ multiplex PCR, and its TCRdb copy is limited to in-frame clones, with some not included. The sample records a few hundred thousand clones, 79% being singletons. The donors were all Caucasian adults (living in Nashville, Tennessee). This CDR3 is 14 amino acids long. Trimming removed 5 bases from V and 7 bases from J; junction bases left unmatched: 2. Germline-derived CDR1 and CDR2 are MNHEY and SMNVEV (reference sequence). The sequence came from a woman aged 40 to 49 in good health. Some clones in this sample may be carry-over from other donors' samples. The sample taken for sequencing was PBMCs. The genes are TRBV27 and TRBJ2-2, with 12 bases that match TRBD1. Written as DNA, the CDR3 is TGTGCCAGCAGTGGGACAGGGGGCCACGGGGAGCTGTTTTTT. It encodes CASSGTGGHGELFF.